The present T cell receptor beta chain was sequenced within a study of T cells expressing NK-cell markers. Study observations and caveats: Dominant NKG2C+ clonotype frequencies of roughly 1.0-7.5% of CD8+ T cells were measured in over 5 donors. These clonotypes also led the CD3+CD56-NKG2C+ fraction in a handful of donors.

TCRdb re-called the 5' RACE reads and catalogs CDR3 proteins one per entry, DNA excluded. This sample's table has about 160,000 distinct CDR3 sequences. A remark on this clonotype: The antigen is not known.

This CDR3 contains 13 residues. Germline CDR1 is SQVTM and CDR2 is ANQGSEA. The chain is built from TRBV29-1 and TRBJ1-4; with no DNA, the TCRdb D assignment of TRBD1 cannot be verified. This sequence originates from a woman between 18 and 75 years old in good health. Sequenced material: blood T cells: a sorted CD56 or NKG2C T cell subset, CD4+ or CD8+ T cells, or bulk PBMC T cells (not recorded which). The CDR3 here is CSVTGADNEKLFF.